The rows below give T cell receptor beta chains drawn from one sample of a study of technical replicates of blood from several donors. Sequencing used immunoSEQ multiplex PCR; TCRdb keeps in-frame clones, though not all of them. The table records some 80,000 clones, 93% of them present only once. Specimen: T cells isolated from PBMCs. Source of these receptors: a human donor in good health. CDR3s include the opening cysteine and the closing phenylalanine or tryptophan. Fields, in order: clone size, D gene, V gene, J gene, CDR3 DNA, CDR3 protein. The D gene is left open where the match is weak. The size of a clone is reported for some rows only, either as once, few or many, or as a class for expanded clones.

>NA|NA|TRBV18|TRBJ2-7
TGTGCCAGCTCACCAGAGGTAACTAGCTACGAGCAGTACTTC
CASSPEVTSYEQYF
>few|TRBD1|TRBV19|TRBJ1-2
TGTGCCAGTAGAGGACAGGGGCCTAACTATGGCTACACCTTC
CASRGQGPNYGYTF
>once|TRBD1|TRBV2|TRBJ1-5
TGTGCCAGCAGTCAACAGGGGCGCAATCAGCCCCAGCATTTT
CASSQQGRNQPQHF
>NA|NA|TRBV4-1|TRBJ2-7
TGCGCCAGCAGCCAAGGTTTGTCGTTTCCCTACGAGCAGTACTTC
CASSQGLSFPYEQYF
>NA|TRBD2|TRBV7-3|TRBJ2-1
TGTGCCAGCAGCTTGGGACTAGCAAATGAGCAGTTCTTC
CASSLGLANEQFF
>NA|NA|TRBV14|TRBJ1-4
TGTGCCAGCAGCTCACATAATACAGGGAGAAGTGAAAAACTGTTTTTT
CASSSHNTGRSEKLFF
>NA|NA|TRBV27|TRBJ2-1
TGTGCCAGCAGTTGGGGGGGGGCGCACAATGAGCAGTTCTTC
CASSWGGAHNEQFF
>NA|NA|TRBV2|TRBJ2-3
TGTGCCAGCCCAAATGATAGCGGAAGCACAGATACGCAGTATTTT
CASPNDSGSTDTQYF
>once|TRBD1|TRBV27|TRBJ1-5
TGTGCCATCGGACCGGGACAGAATCAGCCCCAGCATTTT
CAIGPGQNQPQHF
>NA|NA|TRBV4-2|TRBJ2-1
TGTGCCAGCAGCCAAGAAATTGGGTGGAGCTCCTACAATGAGCAGTTCTTC
CASSQEIGWSSYNEQFF
>NA|TRBD2|TRBV7-2|TRBJ2-7
TGTGCCAGCAGTTCTCTAGCGGGAGGGAGTGGCGAGCAGTACTTC
CASSSLAGGSGEQYF
>once|NA|TRBV19|TRBJ1-5
TGTGCCAGTACCGAAAGGAGGGAAAATCAGCCCCAGCATTTT
CASTERRENQPQHF
>NA|NA|TRBV30|TRBJ2-7
TGTGCCTGGAGTGGGGGCCTTAGCTCCTACGAGCAGTACTTC
CAWSGGLSSYEQYF
>NA|TRBD2|TRBV27|TRBJ2-2
TGTGCCAGCAGTCCATACATCGGACTAGCGGAGAACACCGGGGAGCTGTTTTTT
CASSPYIGLAENTGELFF
>NA|NA|TRBV10-3|TRBJ2-1
TGTGCCATCAGTGAGGCCCGGGAGCTGTACAATGAGCAGTTCTTC
CAISEARELYNEQFF
>NA|TRBD2|TRBV28|TRBJ2-7
TGTGCCAGCACTTTAGCGGGAGGGCCGGGGTCCTACGAGCAGTACTTC
CASTLAGGPGSYEQYF